This T cell receptor beta chain was identified in a study of neurological immune-mediated disorders. Time point defined: longitudinal time-point 2. Stored at -80 C, 2 million PBMCs were the source of the unsorted libraries. Study results and limitations: Multiple sclerosis patients had less TCR clonal expansion than even healthy controls, unlike HTLV-1-associated myelopathy.

The authors produced cDNA by 5'RACE using 10-nucleotide random UMIs. TCRdb analysed the 5' RACE reads with MiXCR anew, one entry per CDR3 protein. The table records fewer than 70,000 distinct CDR3 sequences, around 9.7% of them present only once. This clonotype was recorded at least ten times. Antigen unknown. V lost 5 bases to trimming and J lost 5 bases; unmatched junction nucleotides: 9. CDR3 length: 16 residues. Germline CDR1 is SGHDT and CDR2 is YYEEEE. Sequencing input: PBMCs. The sequence derives from a man younger than 40 in good health. The rearrangement joins TRBV5-6 to TRBJ2-1; TRBD2 matches 11 bases. The CDR3 region is CASRPPGTSGNNEQFF. The CDR3 region has the DNA TGTGCCAGCAGGCCGCCCGGGACTAGCGGCAACAATGAGCAGTTCTTC.